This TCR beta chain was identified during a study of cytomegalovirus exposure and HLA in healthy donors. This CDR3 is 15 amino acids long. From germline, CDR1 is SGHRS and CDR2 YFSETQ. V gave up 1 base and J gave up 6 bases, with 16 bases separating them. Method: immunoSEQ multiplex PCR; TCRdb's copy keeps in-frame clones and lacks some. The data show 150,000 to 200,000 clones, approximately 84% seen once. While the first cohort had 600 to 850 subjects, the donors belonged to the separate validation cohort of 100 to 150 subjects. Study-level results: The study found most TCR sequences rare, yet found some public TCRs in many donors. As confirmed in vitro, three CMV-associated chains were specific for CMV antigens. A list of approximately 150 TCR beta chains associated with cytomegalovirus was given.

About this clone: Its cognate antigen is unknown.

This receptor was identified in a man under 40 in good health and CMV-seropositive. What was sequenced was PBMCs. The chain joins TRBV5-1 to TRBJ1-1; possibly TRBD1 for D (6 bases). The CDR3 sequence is CASSLRGAEGAEAFF. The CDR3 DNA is TGCGCCAGCAGCTTGCGGGGGGCGGAGGGCGCTGAAGCTTTCTTT.